This record covers a single TCR beta chain. The method was immunoSEQ multiplex PCR; TCRdb's version includes in-frame clones alone and lacks a portion of them. The table includes some 69,000 clones, approximately 89% detected once. The CDR3 runs to 14 residues. CDR1 is SGHAT and CDR2 is FQDESV in the germline V gene (reference sequence). With 3 bases removed from V and 6 bases from J, the gap between germline ends came to 13 bases. The sample is drawn from a study of technical replicates of blood from a few donors. Sequenced sample: PBMCs. This receptor was identified in a human donor in good health. Some clones in this sample may be carry-over from other donors' samples. The chain couples TRBV11-1 to TRBJ2-3, with D uncertain. The CDR3 DNA follows: TGTGCCAGCAGCTTGCCCCAGGTTCTGGATACGCAGTATTTT. Amino acid sequence: CASSLPQVLDTQYF. Full variable domain (outside the CDR3, taken from reference TRBV11-1 and TRBJ2-3): EAEVAQSPRYKITEKSQAVAFWCDPISGHATLYWYRQILGQGPELLVQFQDESVVDDSQLPKDRFSAERLKGVDSTLKIQPAELGDSAMYLCASSLPQVLDTQYFGPGTRLTVL.